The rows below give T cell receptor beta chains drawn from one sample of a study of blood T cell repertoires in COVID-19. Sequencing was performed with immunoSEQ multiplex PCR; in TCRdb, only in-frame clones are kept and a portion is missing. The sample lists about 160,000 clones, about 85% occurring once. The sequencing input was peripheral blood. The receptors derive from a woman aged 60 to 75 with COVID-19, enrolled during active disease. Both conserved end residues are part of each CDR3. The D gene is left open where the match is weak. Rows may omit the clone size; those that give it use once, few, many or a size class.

CDR3aa: CASGDYGTGHYSGANVLTF
CDR3nt: TGTGCTAGTGGTGATTATGGGACAGGCCATTACTCTGGGGCCAACGTCCTGACTTTC
abundance: .
v_gene: TRBV12-5
d_gene: TRBD1
j_gene: TRBJ2-6

CDR3aa: CASSRQVVNTEAFF
CDR3nt: TGTGCCAGCAGCCGACAGGTCGTGAACACTGAAGCTTTCTTT
abundance: .
v_gene: TRBV11-2
d_gene: .
j_gene: TRBJ1-1

CDR3aa: CASSNRGTNYGYTF
CDR3nt: TGTGCCAGTAGTAACCGGGGTACAAACTATGGCTACACCTTC
abundance: .
v_gene: TRBV19
d_gene: .
j_gene: TRBJ1-2

CDR3aa: CASKAGSGYEQYF
CDR3nt: TGTGCCAGCAAAGCGGGTAGCGGGTACGAGCAGTACTTC
abundance: .
v_gene: TRBV6-5
d_gene: TRBD2
j_gene: TRBJ2-7

CDR3aa: CASRQGAINEKLFF
CDR3nt: TGTGCCAGTAGACAGGGGGCGATAAATGAAAAACTGTTTTTT
abundance: .
v_gene: TRBV19
d_gene: TRBD1
j_gene: TRBJ1-4

CDR3aa: CASSQALGGYGGNENIQYF
CDR3nt: TGTGCCAGCAGCCAAGCCCTCGGCGGGTATGGCGGAAACGAAAACATTCAGTACTTC
abundance: .
v_gene: TRBV3-1/TRBV3-2
d_gene: .
j_gene: TRBJ2-4

CDR3aa: CASKLGGGNTEAFF
CDR3nt: TGTGCCAGCAAACTTGGGGGGGGGAACACTGAAGCTTTCTTT
abundance: .
v_gene: TRBV6-5
d_gene: .
j_gene: TRBJ1-1

CDR3aa: CASRDRGGYGYTF
CDR3nt: TGTGCCAGCAGGGACAGGGGAGGCTATGGCTACACCTTC
abundance: .
v_gene: TRBV6-5
d_gene: TRBD1
j_gene: TRBJ1-2

CDR3aa: CASSFDRRGTEAFF
CDR3nt: TGTGCCAGCAGCTTCGACAGGAGAGGCACTGAAGCTTTCTTT
abundance: .
v_gene: TRBV7-8
d_gene: .
j_gene: TRBJ1-1

CDR3aa: CASSHPGSGEGGYTF
CDR3nt: TGTGCCAGCAGCCACCCCGGGAGTGGGGAAGGGGGCTACACCTTC
abundance: .
v_gene: TRBV5-8
d_gene: .
j_gene: TRBJ1-2

CDR3aa: CASSLDGGVNYGYTF
CDR3nt: TGTGCCAGCAGCTTAGATGGGGGGGTCAACTATGGCTACACCTTC
abundance: .
v_gene: TRBV11-2
d_gene: .
j_gene: TRBJ1-2

CDR3aa: CASSLAGGTGGLSYNSPLHF
CDR3nt: TGTGCCAGCAGCTTAGCGGGCGGGACAGGGGGCTTATCCTATAATTCACCCCTCCACTTT
abundance: few
v_gene: TRBV7-2
d_gene: TRBD1
j_gene: TRBJ1-6

CDR3aa: CASSQDIRASTGELFF
CDR3nt: TGTGCCAGCAGCCAAGATATCAGGGCTTCGACCGGGGAGCTGTTTTTT
abundance: .
v_gene: TRBV3-1/TRBV3-2
d_gene: .
j_gene: TRBJ2-2

CDR3aa: CASSYNTGAITIYGYTF
CDR3nt: TGTGCCAGTAGTTATAACACAGGGGCCATCACCATCTATGGCTACACCTTC
abundance: .
v_gene: TRBV19
d_gene: TRBD1
j_gene: TRBJ1-2

CDR3aa: CASTAGVNTEAFF
CDR3nt: TGTGCCAGCACTGCCGGAGTGAACACTGAAGCTTTCTTT
abundance: .
v_gene: TRBV7-3
d_gene: .
j_gene: TRBJ1-1

CDR3aa: CASSKEQGGRTNTEAFF
CDR3nt: TGTGCCAGCAGCAAAGAGCAGGGGGGCAGAACTAACACTGAAGCTTTCTTT
abundance: .
v_gene: TRBV21-1
d_gene: .
j_gene: TRBJ1-1

CDR3aa: CASSPQGAKNIQYF
CDR3nt: TGTGCCAGCTCACCACAGGGAGCCAAAAATATTCAGTACTTC
abundance: .
v_gene: TRBV18
d_gene: .
j_gene: TRBJ2-4

CDR3aa: CASSRDRLATNEKLFF
CDR3nt: TGCGCCAGCAGCCGGGACAGACTTGCAACTAATGAAAAACTGTTTTTT
abundance: .
v_gene: TRBV5-1
d_gene: TRBD1
j_gene: TRBJ1-4

CDR3aa: CASSLAAGVTYGYTF
CDR3nt: TGCGCCAGCAGCTTGGCCGCAGGGGTTACCTATGGCTACACCTTC
abundance: .
v_gene: TRBV5-1
d_gene: .
j_gene: TRBJ1-2

CDR3aa: CASSSPKGLAADTQYF
CDR3nt: TGTGCCAGCAGCTCCCCCAAAGGACTAGCGGCAGATACGCAGTATTTT
abundance: .
v_gene: TRBV7-3
d_gene: TRBD2
j_gene: TRBJ2-3

CDR3aa: CASSRQGTWTEAFF
CDR3nt: TGCGCCAGCTCCCGCCAGGGGACGTGGACTGAAGCTTTCTTT
abundance: .
v_gene: TRBV5-1
d_gene: .
j_gene: TRBJ1-1

CDR3aa: CASSQVGLSGYTF
CDR3nt: TGTGCCAGCAGCCAAGTCGGTTTATCCGGCTACACCTTC
abundance: .
v_gene: TRBV3-1/TRBV3-2
d_gene: .
j_gene: TRBJ1-2

CDR3aa: CASSLEVNTEAFF
CDR3nt: TGCGCCAGCAGCTTAGAGGTGAACACTGAAGCTTTCTTT
abundance: few
v_gene: TRBV5-1
d_gene: .
j_gene: TRBJ1-1

CDR3aa: CASRGQGYGYTF
CDR3nt: TGTGCCAGCCGTGGACAGGGGTATGGCTACACCTTC
abundance: .
v_gene: TRBV27
d_gene: TRBD1
j_gene: TRBJ1-2

CDR3aa: CASSGSSYNEQFF
CDR3nt: TGTGCCAGCAGTGGGAGCTCCTACAATGAGCAGTTCTTC
abundance: .
v_gene: TRBV7-8
d_gene: .
j_gene: TRBJ2-1

CDR3aa: CASSSQPDRGPEKLFF
CDR3nt: TGCGCCAGCAGCTCTCAACCAGACAGGGGGCCAGAAAAACTGTTTTTT
abundance: .
v_gene: TRBV5-1
d_gene: TRBD1
j_gene: TRBJ1-4

CDR3aa: CASSIRRGQGDQPQHF
CDR3nt: TGTGCCAGTAGTATACGGCGGGGGCAGGGCGACCAGCCCCAGCATTTT
abundance: .
v_gene: TRBV19
d_gene: .
j_gene: TRBJ1-5

CDR3aa: CASSVTPTNTEAFF
CDR3nt: TGTGCCAGCAGCGTAACACCCACGAACACTGAAGCTTTCTTT
abundance: few
v_gene: TRBV9
d_gene: .
j_gene: TRBJ1-1

CDR3aa: CATKGTDAGYTF
CDR3nt: TGTGCCACAAAAGGGACAGACGCTGGCTACACCTTC
abundance: .
v_gene: TRBV10-3
d_gene: TRBD1
j_gene: TRBJ1-2

CDR3aa: CASSLARRTEAFF
CDR3nt: TGTGCCAGCAGCTTAGCCCGTCGGACTGAAGCTTTCTTT
abundance: .
v_gene: TRBV11-3
d_gene: .
j_gene: TRBJ1-1

CDR3aa: CASSDREGGEAFF
CDR3nt: TGTGCCAGCAGTGACAGGGAAGGGGGTGAAGCTTTCTTT
abundance: .
v_gene: TRBV6-4
d_gene: .
j_gene: TRBJ1-1

CDR3aa: CSVGWGTGGYF
CDR3nt: .
abundance: few
v_gene: TRBV29-1
d_gene: .
j_gene: TRBJ2-3

CDR3aa: CASSLVSGIGYTF
CDR3nt: TGCGCCAGCAGCTTGGTGTCGGGGATAGGCTACACCTTC
abundance: .
v_gene: TRBV5-1
d_gene: .
j_gene: TRBJ1-2

CDR3aa: CASSPGQRNTEAFF
CDR3nt: TGTGCCAGCTCACCAGGCCAGCGGAACACTGAAGCTTTCTTT
abundance: .
v_gene: TRBV18
d_gene: .
j_gene: TRBJ1-1

CDR3aa: CSAVPGLLSLYNEQFF
CDR3nt: TGCAGCGCCGTCCCGGGACTCCTCTCTTTATACAATGAGCAGTTCTTC
abundance: .
v_gene: TRBV29-1
d_gene: .
j_gene: TRBJ2-1

CDR3aa: CASSSGQYNSPLHF
CDR3nt: TGTGCCAGCAGCTCCGGACAGTATAATTCACCCCTCCACTTT
abundance: .
v_gene: TRBV7-2
d_gene: .
j_gene: TRBJ1-6

CDR3aa: CASRLSGGVGETQYF
CDR3nt: TGTGCCAGCAGATTGAGCGGTGGGGTGGGCGAGACCCAGTACTTC
abundance: .
v_gene: TRBV11-1
d_gene: .
j_gene: TRBJ2-5

CDR3aa: CASGGTGGVDGNTIYF
CDR3nt: TGTGCCAGCGGTGGGACAGGGGGCGTTGATGGAAACACCATATATTTT
abundance: .
v_gene: TRBV6-1
d_gene: TRBD1
j_gene: TRBJ1-3

CDR3aa: CASSFPGTGTGYTF
CDR3nt: TGTGCCAGCAGCTTCCCCGGGACAGGGACTGGCTACACCTTC
abundance: .
v_gene: TRBV7-8
d_gene: TRBD1
j_gene: TRBJ1-2

CDR3aa: CASSFLDETQYF
CDR3nt: TGTGCCAGCAGCTTCCTAGACGAGACCCAGTACTTC
abundance: .
v_gene: TRBV11-2
d_gene: .
j_gene: TRBJ2-5

CDR3aa: CASSLLAGVINEQFF
CDR3nt: TGTGCCAGCAGCCTTTTAGCGGGGGTGATCAATGAGCAGTTCTTC
abundance: .
v_gene: TRBV14
d_gene: TRBD2
j_gene: TRBJ2-1

CDR3aa: CSVEVGLLSEAFF
CDR3nt: TGCAGCGTTGAAGTGGGGCTTCTTTCTGAAGCTTTCTTT
abundance: .
v_gene: TRBV29-1
d_gene: .
j_gene: TRBJ1-1

CDR3aa: CASKDRDTDNSPLHF
CDR3nt: TGTGCCAGCAAAGACCGGGACACAGATAATTCACCCCTCCACTTT
abundance: .
v_gene: TRBV2
d_gene: .
j_gene: TRBJ1-6

CDR3aa: CASSLAGAIEQFF
CDR3nt: TGTGCCAGCAGCTTAGCGGGAGCGATTGAGCAGTTCTTC
abundance: .
v_gene: TRBV7-9
d_gene: .
j_gene: TRBJ2-1

CDR3aa: CASSRMNTEAFF
CDR3nt: TGTGCCAGCAGCCGCATGAACACTGAAGCTTTCTTT
abundance: .
v_gene: TRBV7-8
d_gene: .
j_gene: TRBJ1-1

CDR3aa: CASSSGFTGFLEKAFF
CDR3nt: TGTGCCAGCAGCTCGGGATTTACAGGGTTCTTGGAGAAAGCTTTCTTT
abundance: few
v_gene: TRBV7-9
d_gene: .
j_gene: TRBJ1-1

CDR3aa: CASSDREWNTGELFF
CDR3nt: TGTGCCAGCAGTGACCGGGAGTGGAACACCGGGGAGCTGTTTTTT
abundance: few
v_gene: TRBV2
d_gene: .
j_gene: TRBJ2-2

CDR3aa: CASSPPPGQGAYGYTF
CDR3nt: TGTGCCAGCAGTCCTCCCCCTGGACAGGGAGCCTATGGCTACACCTTC
abundance: .
v_gene: TRBV28
d_gene: TRBD1
j_gene: TRBJ1-2

CDR3aa: CASRGDAGTGERYTEAFF
CDR3nt: TGCGCCAGCAGAGGGGACGCCGGGACAGGGGAAAGGTACACTGAAGCTTTCTTT
abundance: .
v_gene: TRBV5-1
d_gene: TRBD1
j_gene: TRBJ1-1

CDR3aa: CASSDIGQGRHNEQFF
CDR3nt: TGTGCCAGCAGTGATATAGGGCAGGGGCGCCACAATGAGCAGTTCTTC
abundance: .
v_gene: TRBV25-1
d_gene: .
j_gene: TRBJ2-1

CDR3aa: CASSLKGDSYEQYF
CDR3nt: TGTGCCAGCAGTTTAAAGGGAGACTCCTACGAGCAGTACTTC
abundance: few
v_gene: TRBV27
d_gene: .
j_gene: TRBJ2-7

CDR3aa: CASSQNTGELFF
CDR3nt: TGCGCCAGCAGCCAAAACACCGGGGAGCTGTTTTTT
abundance: .
v_gene: TRBV5-1
d_gene: .
j_gene: TRBJ2-2

CDR3aa: CASSFRRQSPLHF
CDR3nt: TGTGCCAGCAGCTTTCGGAGGCAATCACCCCTCCACTTT
abundance: .
v_gene: TRBV7-2
d_gene: .
j_gene: TRBJ1-6